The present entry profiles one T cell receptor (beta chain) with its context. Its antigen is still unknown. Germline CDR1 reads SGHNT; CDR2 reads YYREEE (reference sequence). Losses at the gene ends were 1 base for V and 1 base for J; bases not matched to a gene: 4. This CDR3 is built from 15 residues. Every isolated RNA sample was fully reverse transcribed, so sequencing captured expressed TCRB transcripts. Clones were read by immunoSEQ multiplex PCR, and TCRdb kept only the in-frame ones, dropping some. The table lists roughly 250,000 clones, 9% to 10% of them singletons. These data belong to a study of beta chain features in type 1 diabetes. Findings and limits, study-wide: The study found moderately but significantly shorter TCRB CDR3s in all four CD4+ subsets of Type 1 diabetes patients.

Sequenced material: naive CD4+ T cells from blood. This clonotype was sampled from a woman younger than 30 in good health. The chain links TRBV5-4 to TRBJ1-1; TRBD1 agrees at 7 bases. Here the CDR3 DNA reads TGTGCCAGCAGCTTGAGGGGGCCTAAGAACACTGAAGCTTTCTTT. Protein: CASSLRGPKNTEAFF. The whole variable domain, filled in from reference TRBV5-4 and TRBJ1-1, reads ETGVTQSPTHLIKTRGQQVTLRCSSQSGHNTVSWYQQALGQGPQFIFQYYREEENGRGNFPPRFSGLQFPNYSSELNVNALELDDSALYLCASSLRGPKNTEAFFGQGTRLTVV.